Sequencing of this T cell receptor beta chain was carried out in a study of blood T cell repertoires in COVID-19. Study as a whole: Italy, Spain and the United States were the sources of the convalescent and acute COVID-19 samples. Sources were T cells, B-cell-depleted T cells, or PBMCs; the material itself was cDNA or gDNA.

TCRdb keeps only in-frame clones here, not all; method: immunoSEQ multiplex PCR. This sample has under 50,000 clones, with 80% to 90% found just once. Germline CDR1 reads GTSNPN; CDR2 reads SVGIG (reference sequence). V gave up 6 bases and J gave up 9 bases; unmatched junction bases: 6. The CDR3 has 12 residues. This TCR came from a man aged 40-49 years with active COVID-19. The gene calls are TRBV30 and TRBJ2-1; TRBD2 aligns across 9 bases. The sequencing input was peripheral blood. Here the CDR3 reads CACAGGRGEQFF. DNA for the CDR3: TGTGCCTGTGCGGGAGGGCGGGGTGAGCAGTTCTTC.